This T cell receptor beta chain was sequenced in a study of shared clonotypes between healthy human individuals (dated by TCRdb to 2020 to 2021). In the study overall: A couple of women and three men aged 18 to 49 years were included in the cohort. Per donor, leukapheresis produced somewhere between about 0.9 and 10 billion PBMCs. Different laboratories and diverse techniques were used to prepare libraries and sequence TCR repertoires, to increase sequencing depth and limit assay-specific biases. Blood TCR repertoires of 5 or 6 healthy adults were deeply sequenced to estimate repertoire size and the extent of clonotype sharing between individuals. For each donor, CD4 naive and CD4 memory were each given three plates, CD8 naive was given two plates, and CD8 memory was given one plate. What the authors observed across the whole study: When four donors were compared, the shared fraction of clonotypes was around 4.6% for naive CD4, approximately 3.5% for naive CD8, roughly 2.3% for memory CD4, and under 0.5% for memory CD8. Compared with non-shared clonotypes, clonotypes shared by all four sorted-subset donors had higher generation probabilities. Pairwise subsampling led to the expectation that sequencing depth would affect the degree of clonotype sharing among donors. Naive subsets generally had larger estimated clonotype richness than memory subsets did. Rarefaction of sorted-subset datasets indicated incomplete sequencing despite the large sequencing depth. Sampling was restricted to blood, and TCR repertoires in tissues likely differ from the TCR repertoires found in blood. The small number of donors limited the genetic and exposure-history diversity represented.

The donors were healthy, HIV-negative adults who had no recently reported acute infections or vaccinations. Only Caucasian adults living in Nashville, Tennessee, USA were represented among the donors. CD4+ T cells were enriched through magnetic negative selection, after which naive cells were positively selected on CD45RA and the remaining negative fraction served as the memory subset. After blood collection by leukapheresis, PBMCs were isolated using Ficoll-Histopaque density gradient centrifugation and then cryopreserved in the vapor phase of liquid nitrogen. Analytical flow cytometry was used to check the purity and quantity of every magnetically sorted T cell population. Genomic DNA was isolated from every sorted fraction and measured by UV absorbance on a Nanodrop 2000c. TCR CDR3 regions were amplified from genomic DNA by multiplex PCR using the deep immunoSEQ assay. Genomic DNA extracted from each cell subset was distributed evenly over all wells of several immunoSEQ 96-well plates, and each plate served as one replicate. For sorted subsets, approximately 200 ng of genomic DNA, equivalent to roughly 30,000 T cell genomes, went into each replicate PCR. Purified libraries were measured with a Qubit 3.0 fluorometer, size-checked on a Bioanalyzer 2100, and measured again with the KAPA Library Quantification kit. Every immunoSEQ 96-well plate was sequenced on a separate single-read 150-cycle Illumina NextSeq 550 flow cell. As for the authors' bioinformatics: Because the immunoSEQ output included only junctional sequences and no quality scores, the filtering could not be the same as the filtering used for full-length reads. Sequences were annotated with PyIR, a Python wrapper for IgBLAST v1.9, and V/J genes and CDR3 were assigned using IMGT germline references. Reads were filtered out if the reads had weak V/J assignments (E-value above 1e-6), no CDR3, stop codons, out-of-frame junctions, or ambiguous translated residues. V3J clonotypes were defined as sequences sharing an identical inferred V gene, J gene, and CDR3 amino acid sequence. To compute the percentage overlap between repertoires, the number of shared unique clonotypes was divided by the size of the smaller repertoire. Repertoire richness was assessed with RTK rarefaction, the Chao1 estimator, and Recon v2.1 estimates of unobserved clonotypes. OLGA was used to compute generation probabilities for all TCRbeta clonotypes that the gDNA method yielded from a handful of donors. The table comes from immuneACCESS by way of TCRdb, which keeps in-frame sequences with V and J called. Part of the clones is missing from these tables; in studies checked, under half for an unresolved V gene and the rest for unknown reasons. V, J and clone size were drawn from that table, and D and trimming were deduced from the DNA. Counted in this sample were 1,100,000 or so clones; 78% of them appeared once. The top ten clonotypes cover under 0.65% of the sample.

Inclusive of the bounding cysteine and phenylalanine, the CDR3 is 13 residues long. Kept here is only the CDR3 DNA, which spans 39 bases and is read in frame from base 1. The CDR1 and CDR2 encoded by the germline V gene are SGHTA and FQGNSA. The V end loses 8 bases and the J end loses 1 base, and a stretch of 9 bases separates them. A remark on this clone: What this receptor recognizes is not known. No qualities accompany the bases; no much larger clone lies one base away.

The TCR comes from a man younger than 35 in good health. Some clones in this sample may be carry-over from other donors' samples. Recombination connected TRBV7-2 to TRBJ2-4; D gene: possibly TRBD1, on 5 matching bases. Sequences were obtained from memory CD4+ T cells from PBMCs. The sample's cell subset or site label, in plain terms: CD45RA-negative fraction. This receptor has the CDR3 CASRRDAKNIQYF. The DNA reads TGTGCCAGCCGCAGGGATGCCAAAAACATTCAGTACTTC.